The text below deals with one T cell receptor beta chain. These data originate in a study of early T cells in non-severe SARS-CoV-2 infection. From the 5' RACE reads, TCRdb called clonotypes with MiXCR, one entry per CDR3 protein. Found here are roughly 63,000 distinct CDR3 sequences, around 12% of them singletons; the top ten hold 3% to 4.5%. The CDR3 has 15 amino acids. The V gene end was trimmed by 4 bases and the J gene end by 1 base; junction bases not matched to a gene: 4. The V gene's germline CDR1 is MNHEY and CDR2 SMNVEV (reference sequence). The specimen was whole blood. J is TRBJ2-3 and V is TRBV27; 8 bases align to TRBD2. The receptor was isolated from an adult who was a healthcare worker with PCR-confirmed SARS-CoV-2 infection or an uninfected control (not recorded which). The CDR3 sequence is CASSSPTSGTDTQYF. The CDR3, as DNA: TGTGCCAGCAGTTCCCCGACTAGCGGCACAGATACGCAGTATTTT.